What follows describes a single T cell receptor beta chain. The data were obtained in a study of technical replicates of blood from a handful of donors. The CDR3 sequence is 11 residues long. V was pared by 4 bases and J by 4 bases, with 7 bases between. Germline assignment: CDR1 DFQATT and CDR2 SNEGSKA (reference sequence). Some clones are missing from TCRdb's copy, which holds only in-frame ones; the method was immunoSEQ multiplex PCR. In the table there are fewer than 85,000 clones, 90% to 95% of which are singletons. This receptor was taken from a human donor in good health. The rearrangement uses TRBV20-1 and TRBJ1-1; no reliable D call. The sample comprised T cells isolated from PBMCs. CDR3 amino acids: CSATTATEAFF. The CDR3, as DNA: TGCAGTGCTACTACAGCCACTGAAGCTTTCTTT.